This entry lists 16 T cell receptor beta chains sequenced from one sample in a study of blood T cell repertoires in COVID-19. Sequencing was performed with immunoSEQ multiplex PCR; in TCRdb, only in-frame clones are kept and a portion is missing. The table shows about 320,000 clones, with 85% to 90% occurring only once. The sample was PBMCs or T cells enriched from blood (not recorded which). These receptor sequences come from a young woman who had recovered from COVID-19.

V and J are TRBV5-4 and TRBJ2-1, with 8 bases matching TRBD1. There are 14 residues in the CDR3. Germline trimming cut 2 bases from V and 8 bases from J; bases unmatched to any gene: 6. Germline CDR1 SGHNT, CDR2 YYREEE (reference sequence). The CDR3 spells CASSFRQGTDEQFF. For the CDR3, the DNA is TGTGCCAGCAGCTTCAGACAGGGGACCGATGAGCAGTTCTTC.

V usage is TRBV10-3 and J usage is TRBJ1-1; D uncertain. Germline V gene lookup returns CDR1 ENHRY and CDR2 SYGVKD. Trimming cost V 2 bases and J 3 bases, with 7 bases left between them. The CDR3 sequence is 13 residues long. CDR3 nucleotide sequence: TGTGCCATCAGTGAGGGGCCCGACACTGAAGCTTTCTTT. Protein product: CAISEGPDTEAFF.

This clone was seen just once. This chain links TRBV5-4 with TRBJ2-7, with D possibly TRBD2 on 5 matching bases. The CDR3 length is 15 residues. Per germline, CDR1 SGHNT and CDR2 YYREEE (reference sequence). V was clipped by 4 bases and J by 2 bases, with 16 bases between them. CDR3 coding DNA: TGTGCCAGCAGCCCTTGGGAAGCGGCCGCCTACGAGCAGTACTTC. Translated, it gives CASSPWEAAAYEQYF.

The chain links TRBV18 to TRBJ2-1; D is possibly TRBD2 (5 bases). This CDR3 comprises 16 residues. Deletions cut 3 bases from V and 6 bases from J, with 18 bases between. The germline CDR1 and CDR2 sequences are KGHSH and LQKENI. For the CDR3, the DNA is TGTGCCAGCTCACCGGGAGTAGCGCTAGGCTCCAATGAGCAGTTCTTC. It yields the protein CASSPGVALGSNEQFF.

This clone was observed a single time. The chain has TRBV7-2 and TRBJ1-3; D call uncertain. The CDR3 totals 16 residues. Germline assignment: CDR1 SGHTA and CDR2 FQGNSA. The V end lost 1 base, the J end lost 0 bases, and 10 bases lay between the germline ends. The CDR3 spells CASSLGPTGSGNTIYF. The CDR3 DNA sequence: TGTGCCAGCAGCTTAGGCCCAACGGGCTCTGGAAACACCATATATTTT.

V and J are TRBV18 and TRBJ1-1, with 8 positions matching TRBD1. Germline V gene lookup returns CDR1 KGHSH and CDR2 LQKENI. V lost 6 bases and J lost 3; bases outside the gene matches: 6. This CDR3 has 14 residues. The CDR3 bases are TGTGCCAGCTCCCGACAGGGGAGCGACACTGAAGCTTTCTTT. Protein sequence: CASSRQGSDTEAFF.

CDR3 sequence reads: CASSPGTGGNTEAFF. The CDR3 region has the DNA TGTGCCAGCAGTCCTGGGACAGGGGGAAACACTGAAGCTTTCTTT. V and J are TRBV3-1 (or the pseudogene TRBV3-2) and TRBJ1-1; TRBD1 matches at 11 bases. Per germline, CDR1 LGHDT and CDR2 YNNKEL (reference sequence). This CDR3 is 15 amino acids long. V shed 6 bases, J shed 2 bases, and the junction held 5 bases outside the gene matches.

The chain is built from TRBV5-4 and TRBJ2-7, with 11 positions matching TRBD2. Losses at the gene ends were 5 bases for V and 6 bases for J; bases not matched to a gene: 7. Per the germline V gene, CDR1 is SGHNT and CDR2 is YYREEE (reference sequence). The CDR3 spans 14 residues. The CDR3: CASSYSGRDGEQYF. DNA for the CDR3: TGTGCCAGCAGTTATAGCGGGAGGGACGGCGAGCAGTACTTC.

The chain recombines TRBV7-3 with TRBJ1-2; 10 nucleotides match TRBD1. Germline V gene sequence: CDR1 SGHTA, CDR2 FQGTGA. The length of the CDR3 is 15 residues. Trimming took 5 bases from V and 4 from J; bases not matched to a gene: 7. The CDR3 DNA follows: TGTGCCAGCAGCCTGACAGGGGGCGACCCCTATGGCTACACCTTC. Protein: CASSLTGGDPYGYTF.

The genes are TRBV28 and TRBJ2-3, with 7 bases aligning to TRBD2. The CDR3 runs to 12 residues. CDR1 is MDHEN, CDR2 SYDVKM, per germline. The ends lost 8 bases at V and 5 bases at J; junction bases unmatched: 4. Here the CDR3 reads CASRTSVDTQYF. Written as DNA, the CDR3 is TGTGCCAGCCGTACTAGCGTAGATACGCAGTATTTT. The full variable domain, its missing parts supplied by reference TRBV28 and TRBJ2-3, is DVKVTQSSRYLVKRTGEKVFLECVQDMDHENMFWYRQDPGLGLRLIYFSYDVKMKEKGDIPEGYSVSREKKERFSLILESASTNQTSMYLCASRTSVDTQYFGPGTRLTVL.

The genes are TRBV18 and TRBJ1-2, with 9 bases lining up with TRBD1. V shed 5 bases, J shed 3 bases, and the junction held 10 bases outside the gene matches. This CDR3 has 16 residues. Germline assignment: CDR1 KGHSH and CDR2 LQKENI. The CDR3 loop reads CASSSQGAGNHYGYTF. The CDR3 region has the DNA TGTGCCAGCTCATCACAGGGGGCCGGCAACCACTATGGCTACACCTTC. The full variable domain, with the rest looked up from reference TRBV18 and TRBJ1-2, is NAGVMQNPRHLVRRRGQEARLRCSPMKGHSHVYWYRQLPEEGLKFMVYLQKENIIDESGMPKERFSAEFPKEGPSILRIQQVVRGDSAAYFCASSSQGAGNHYGYTFGSGTRLTVV.

This clone was observed a few times. The chain's CDR3 is CASSVGPGATDTQYF. The DNA of the CDR3 is TGTGCCAGCAGCGTAGGGCCGGGAGCGACAGATACGCAGTATTTT. This chain joins TRBV9 and TRBJ2-3, with D maybe TRBD2 (6 bases). The V gene lost 0 bases and the J gene lost 3 bases, with 11 bases spanning the gap. The CDR3 is 15 amino acids. Germline-derived CDR1 and CDR2 are SGDLS and YYNGEE.

This clone has a handful of counts. The chain is built from TRBV7-9 and TRBJ1-2; 8 nucleotides align to TRBD1. Germline values: CDR1 SEHNR, CDR2 FQNEAQ (reference sequence). This CDR3 contains 16 residues. The junction had 10 bases not matched to a gene; V was cut back by 1 base and J by 6 bases. The CDR3 is CASSLEWQGASHGYTF. The CDR3 DNA reads TGTGCCAGCAGCTTAGAATGGCAGGGGGCGTCTCATGGCTACACCTTC.

The chain couples TRBV12-3 or TRBV12-4 to TRBJ1-1; D not resolved. This CDR3 is built from 13 residues. V lost 7 bases and J 7 bases, leaving 16 bases between the germline ends. CDR3 sequence (DNA): TGTGCCAGCACCCGTATGAGGGCGGATGAAGCTTTCTTT. Translated: CASTRMRADEAFF.

This chain links TRBV5-6 with TRBJ1-5; the D gene is possibly TRBD1 (6 bases). The germline V gene encodes CDR1 SGHDT and CDR2 YYEEEE. V lost 2 bases, J lost 5 bases, and 11 bases lay in between. CDR3 length: 14 residues. The CDR3 nucleotides are TGTGCCAGCAGCTTCCAGGGGACGGATCAGCCCCAGCATTTT. Translating gives CASSFQGTDQPQHF.

This chain connects TRBV7-2 to TRBJ1-2; no reliable D call. Germline CDR1 and CDR2: SGHTA and FQGNSA. Trimming pared 3 bases from V and 3 bases from J, leaving 5 bases between. The CDR3 covers 12 residues. This CDR3 is CASSFTDYGYTF. The CDR3, as DNA: TGTGCCAGCAGCTTTACAGACTATGGCTACACCTTC.